This entry lists 13 T cell receptor beta chains sequenced from one sample in a study of T cell repertoires in cytomegalovirus infection. TCRdb redid the calling of the reads with MiXCR, one entry per CDR3 protein. The data hold fewer than 300,000 distinct CDR3 sequences, with over 20% observed a single time. The sample comprised PBMCs. Receptors were obtained from a human donor in good health (CMV status not recorded). Some clones in this sample may be carry-over from other donors' samples.

This clonotype was observed at least ten times. The V and J genes are TRBV10-3 and TRBJ2-3; D gene unclear. Trimming stripped 5 bases from V and 0 bases from J, with 3 bases between. The V gene's germline CDR1 is ENHRY and CDR2 SYGVKD. The length of the CDR3 is 12 residues. The CDR3 nucleotides are TGTGCCATCAGTCCCAGCACAGATACGCAGTATTTT. This encodes CAISPSTDTQYF.

This clonotype came up a few times. The chain is built from TRBV14 and TRBJ2-1; D possibly matches TRBD1 or TRBD2 (7 bases each). The CDR3 runs to 18 residues. Trimming pared 8 bases from V and 0 bases from J, leaving 23 bases between. Germline assignment: CDR1 SGHDN and CDR2 FVKESK. The CDR3 region is CASGSGQGGWSSYNEQFF. The DNA of the CDR3 is TGTGCCAGCGGTAGCGGGCAAGGGGGCTGGAGCTCCTACAATGAGCAGTTCTTC.

This chain links TRBV2 with TRBJ2-7; D may be TRBD1 (6 bases). Germline assignment: CDR1 SNHLY and CDR2 FYNNEI. CDR3 length: 11 amino acids. V lost 4 bases, J lost 7 bases, and 8 bases lay in between. Here the CDR3 DNA reads TGTGCCAGCAGTGGACAGGAAGAGCAGTACTTC. This sequence encodes CASSGQEEQYF.

The sample holds many counts of this clonotype. The chain recombines TRBV7-2 with TRBJ1-6; weak D call: TRBD1 (6 bases). Germline assignment: CDR1 SGHTA and CDR2 FQGNSA. There are 15 residues in the CDR3. The V gene lost 1 base and the J gene lost 6 bases, with 10 bases spanning the gap. The DNA for the CDR3 is TGTGCCAGCAGCTTAGGGACAGTCATTAATTCACCCCTCCACTTT. Translated, it gives CASSLGTVINSPLHF.

This chain joins TRBV20-1 and TRBJ2-5; the match to TRBD2 covers 7 bases. V lost 6 bases, J lost 0 bases, and 13 bases stayed unmatched. The germline V gene has CDR1 DFQATT and CDR2 SNEGSKA (reference sequence). The CDR3 has 16 amino acids. This CDR3 is CSATPRLAGDQETQYF. Here the CDR3 DNA reads TGCAGTGCGACACCCCGGCTTGCGGGGGACCAAGAGACCCAGTACTTC.

This clonotype was detected ten times or more. The CDR3 sequence: CASSRRDWENSPLHF. CDR3 DNA: TGTGCCAGCAGCCGGAGGGACTGGGAAAATTCACCCCTCCACTTT. The rearrangement links TRBV28 to TRBJ1-6; possibly TRBD1 for D (5 bases). This CDR3 contains 15 residues. CDR1 and CDR2 (germline): MDHEN, SYDVKM. V was clipped by 6 bases and J by 7 bases, with 16 bases between them.

The table lists this clonotype with many counts. The CDR3, as DNA: TGTGCCAGCAGCGGAGCTAGCGGGAGCCGCTATGAGCAGTTCTTC. This encodes CASSGASGSRYEQFF. This sequence joins TRBV28 and TRBJ2-1; 10 nucleotides agree with TRBD2. The CDR3 runs 15 residues. V was pared by 6 bases and J by 8 bases, with 10 bases of the junction left unmatched. Germline CDR1 reads MDHEN; CDR2 reads SYDVKM.

This clonotype has just a few counts. The V gene is TRBV11-2, the J gene TRBJ1-3; 7 nucleotides match TRBD1. V shed 3 bases, J shed 3 bases, and the junction held 5 bases outside the gene matches. Germline lookup yields CDR1 SGHAT and CDR2 FQNNGV. This CDR3 is 15 amino acids long. The CDR3 is CASSFTGVDGNTIYF. For the CDR3, the DNA is TGTGCCAGCAGCTTCACAGGGGTCGATGGAAACACCATATATTTT.

The chain links TRBV20-1 to TRBJ1-4, with 7 bases identical to TRBD1. The CDR3 runs 12 residues. The V gene's germline CDR1 is DFQATT and CDR2 SNEGSKA (reference sequence). V lost 4 bases, J lost 7 bases, and 3 bases stayed unmatched. CDR3 residues: CSANRGGEKLFF. The DNA for the CDR3 is TGCAGTGCTAACAGGGGCGGTGAAAAACTGTTTTTT.

At least ten counts were recorded for this clonotype. J is TRBJ2-7 and V is TRBV12-3 or TRBV12-4; tentative D call: TRBD2 (6 bases). There are 13 residues in the CDR3. The germline V and J ends were trimmed by 7 bases and 3 bases, with 13 bases remaining between them. CDR3 bases: TGTGCCAGCAAAATAGACGGGGGCTACGAGCAGTACTTC. It specifies CASKIDGGYEQYF.

The chain is built from TRBV5-1 and TRBJ2-1; 12 nucleotides match TRBD2. Germline V gene lookup returns CDR1 SGHRS and CDR2 YFSETQ. The CDR3 length is 13 residues. V shed 5 bases and J 6 bases; nucleotides not matched to a gene: 0. CDR3 DNA sequence: TGCGCCAGCAGGGGACTAGCGGGCAATGAGCAGTTCTTC. Its translation is CASRGLAGNEQFF.

This clonotype has only a few counts. The chain carries TRBV12-3 or TRBV12-4 and TRBJ1-4; D unresolved. The germline V and J ends were trimmed by 6 bases and 7 bases, with 6 bases remaining between them. CDR3 length: 11 residues. In nucleotides, the CDR3 is TGTGCCAGCAGCCCCCGTGAAAAACTGTTTTTT. It codes for CASSPREKLFF.

This clonotype was found a few times. The rearrangement links TRBV6-6 to TRBJ2-7; 10 bases agree with TRBD1. This CDR3 region has 14 residues. Trimming took 10 bases from V and 5 from J; bases not matched to a gene: 11. Germline V lookup: CDR1 MNHNY, CDR2 SVGAGI (reference sequence). This CDR3 is CATSFETGGDEQYF. In DNA form, the CDR3 reads TGTGCCACCTCCTTTGAGACAGGGGGCGACGAGCAGTACTTC.